This passage covers 9 T cell receptor beta chains from one sample sequenced in a study of Graves' ophthalmopathy and Graves' hyperthyroidism. Amplifying from RNA transcripts, the study obtained TCR beta CDR3 regions. First-round RT-PCR with HTBI primers preceded a second-round multiplex PCR. TCRdb reprocessed the multiplex PCR reads via MiXCR and lists one record per CDR3 protein. The data show over 500,000 distinct CDR3 sequences, approximately 21% seen once. The sequencing sample was made of peripheral blood. The receptors here all came from a woman under 30 with stable Graves' hyperthyroidism. Some clones in this sample may be carry-over from other donors' samples.

The table lists this clonotype with many counts. CDR3 residues: CATSRDKFYEQYF. The CDR3 DNA reads as TGTGCCACCAGCAGAGACAAGTTTTACGAGCAGTACTTC. The J gene is TRBJ2-7, the V gene TRBV15; D is uncertain. Germline loops: CDR1 LNHNV, CDR2 YYDKDF (reference sequence). The CDR3 is 13 amino acids. Deletions cut 0 bases from V and 4 bases from J, with 7 bases between.

In this sample, this clonotype turned up many times. V and J are TRBV5-1 and TRBJ2-2; D ambiguous. The CDR3 totals 18 residues. CDR1 is SGHRS, CDR2 YFSETQ, per germline. Trimming shortened V by 2 bases and J by 4 bases, and 21 bases separated the two germline ends. The chain's CDR3 is CASSLGIATTRLTGELFF. For the CDR3, the DNA is TGCGCCAGCAGCTTAGGAATAGCCACTACTCGGCTCACCGGGGAGCTGTTTTTT.

This clonotype has ten or more counts. This chain joins TRBV30 and TRBJ2-7; tentatively, D is TRBD1 or TRBD2 (6 bases each). The CDR3 is 10 residues long. Trimming removed 8 bases from V and 5 bases from J, with 10 bases in between. Looked up from germline, CDR1 is GTSNPN and CDR2 is SVGIG (reference sequence). This CDR3 is CATEGDEQYF. CDR3 DNA: TGTGCCACGGAGGGGGACGAGCAGTACTTC.

This chain links TRBV7-2 with TRBJ1-5; 8 positions agree with TRBD1. In germline, CDR1 is SGHTA, CDR2 FQGNSA. V lost 3 bases and J lost 6; bases outside the gene matches: 4. The CDR3 runs 14 residues. The DNA of the CDR3 is TGTGCCAGCAGCTTTGGGACAGGTTCTCAGCCCCAGCATTTT. Its protein is CASSFGTGSQPQHF.

This clonotype occurred many times. The rearrangement uses TRBV12-3 or TRBV12-4 and TRBJ2-2, with D uncertain. V lost 7 bases, J lost 7 bases, and 22 bases lay in between. The CDR3 runs to 16 residues. CDR3 sequence (DNA): TGTGCCAGCACCCCCCCCGGATTAGGGTCGTACGGGGAGCTGTTTTTT. Its protein product is CASTPPGLGSYGELFF.

The CDR3 loop is CASSSKTGWVYEQYF. The CDR3 nucleotides are TGTGCCAGCAGCTCCAAGACAGGGTGGGTCTACGAGCAGTACTTC. The chain links TRBV7-2 to TRBJ2-7; 7 bases line up with TRBD1. This CDR3 is built from 15 residues. CDR1 and CDR2 from the germline V gene are SGHTA and FQGNSA. V lost 4 bases, J lost 3 bases, and 9 bases stayed unmatched.

The chain uses TRBV6-1 and TRBJ2-7; 8 bases agree with TRBD1. CDR1 and CDR2 (germline): MNHNS, SASEGT. The V gene end was trimmed by 0 bases and the J gene end by 5 bases; junction bases not matched to a gene: 9. The CDR3 runs 16 residues. In DNA, the CDR3 is TGTGCCAGCAGTGAAGCGCGGTCAGGGGGCGGGAACGAGCAGTACTTC. The encoded protein is CASSEARSGGGNEQYF.

This clonotype occurred a few times. The chain carries TRBV18 and TRBJ1-2; 7 bases match TRBD1. J was trimmed by 7 bases and V by 2 bases; bases with no gene match: 10. The CDR3 consists of 15 residues. CDR1 and CDR2 (germline): KGHSH, LQKENI. CDR3 DNA sequence: TGTGCCAGCTCACCATACGTGACAGGGACTTTTGGCTACACCTTC. Its protein product is CASSPYVTGTFGYTF.

V usage is TRBV12-3 or TRBV12-4 and J usage is TRBJ1-5; the D gene is possibly TRBD1 (5 bases). The V end lost 6 bases, the J end lost 3 bases, and 18 bases lay between the germline ends. The CDR3 loop spans 16 amino acids. CDR3 nucleotide sequence: TGTGCCAGCAGCAGGGCCCCTTCAAGGGTCAATCAGCCCCAGCATTTT. Translated: CASSRAPSRVNQPQHF.